These 16 T cell receptor beta chains were sequenced from one sample in a study of blood T cell repertoires in COVID-19. Measured with immunoSEQ multiplex PCR; TCRdb has only the in-frame clones, and not every one. The sample lists about 180,000 clones; 75% to 90% were seen once. The sequenced material came from peripheral blood. Receptors originate from a woman in her sixties or seventies with COVID-19, enrolled during active disease.

The chain couples TRBV7-2 to TRBJ1-2; 9 positions agree with TRBD1. Germline loops: CDR1 SGHTA, CDR2 FQGNSA. V shed 1 base and J 8 bases; nucleotides not matched to a gene: 11. The CDR3 sequence is 16 residues long. CDR3 DNA sequence: TGTGCCAGCAGCTTAGGGCGTACCGGGACAGGGTTCGGCTACACCTTC. Residues: CASSLGRTGTGFGYTF.

Here the CDR3 reads CATSDLGGATDTQYF. In DNA form, the CDR3 reads TGTGCCACCAGTGACCTTGGGGGGGCTACAGATACGCAGTATTTT. The chain links TRBV24-1 to TRBJ2-3; possibly TRBD2 for D (7 bases). CDR3 length equals 15 residues. Trimming left V 4 bases short and J 3 bases short, with 13 bases between. Germline V gene sequence: CDR1 KGHDR, CDR2 SFDVKD.

The chain joins TRBV19 to TRBJ1-2; 7 bases fit TRBD1. This CDR3 is 13 amino acids long. V shed 7 bases and J 5 bases; nucleotides not matched to a gene: 7. Germline V lookup: CDR1 LNHDA, CDR2 SQIVND (reference sequence). CDR3 residues: CASTTGQAYGYTF. CDR3 nucleotides: TGTGCCAGTACCACCGGACAGGCATATGGCTACACCTTC.

This sequence joins TRBV28 and TRBJ2-1; TRBD2 matches at 7 bases. Germline assignment: CDR1 MDHEN and CDR2 SYDVKM. V gave up 7 bases and J gave up 2 bases; unmatched junction bases: 5. This CDR3 contains 14 residues. The chain's CDR3 is CASTSGPTYNEQFF. The CDR3 coding sequence is TGTGCCAGCACTAGCGGACCGACCTACAATGAGCAGTTCTTC.

J is TRBJ2-4 and V is TRBV3-1 (or the pseudogene TRBV3-2); no definite D call. V lost 6 bases to trimming and J lost 0 bases, with 6 bases between them. Germline-derived CDR1 and CDR2 are LGHDT and YNNKEL (reference sequence). CDR3 size: 13 residues. Written as DNA, the CDR3 is TGTGCCAGCAGTGAACTAGCCAAAAACATTCAGTACTTC. It specifies CASSELAKNIQYF.

V usage is TRBV19 and J usage is TRBJ2-3, with D hard to call. Germline V lookup: CDR1 LNHDA, CDR2 SQIVND (reference sequence). The CDR3 consists of 15 residues. Trimming took 7 bases from V and 6 from J, leaving 20 bases between them. This CDR3 is CASKDSPRRQDTQYF. DNA for the CDR3: TGTGCCAGTAAAGACTCGCCCCGAAGGCAGGATACGCAGTATTTT.

In this sample, this clone turned up many times. V usage is TRBV6-2 or TRBV6-3 and J usage is TRBJ2-5; 9 nucleotides line up with TRBD1. The length of the CDR3 is 16 residues. V lost 2 bases, J lost 2 bases, and 6 bases stayed unmatched. Looked up from germline, CDR1 is MNHEY and CDR2 is SVGEGT. DNA for the CDR3: TGTGCCAGCAGTTACCGCGGACAGGGGATACAAGAGACCCAGTACTTC. It yields the protein CASSYRGQGIQETQYF.

This clone was picked up one time. The rearrangement joins TRBV19 to TRBJ1-1; D gene ambiguous. This CDR3 is built from 12 residues. In germline, CDR1 is LNHDA, CDR2 SQIVND (reference sequence). Trimming took off 4 bases at V and 5 bases at J, with 8 bases between the two ends. The CDR3 bases are TGTGCCAGTAGTAAAACAGATACTGAAGCTTTCTTT. Its translation: CASSKTDTEAFF.

The V call is TRBV6-5, the J call TRBJ1-1; no clear D gene. Trimming shortened V by 6 bases and J by 2 bases, and 13 bases separated the two germline ends. The CDR3 covers 14 residues. CDR1 is MNHEY, CDR2 SVGAGI, per germline. The CDR3: CASSGGSPNTEAFF. The CDR3 coding sequence is TGTGCCAGCAGCGGAGGGTCCCCCAACACTGAAGCTTTCTTT.

The chain joins TRBV27 to TRBJ1-2; unclear D gene. V was pared by 0 bases and J by 1 base, with 12 bases between. CDR3 length: 16 residues. CDR1 and CDR2 (germline): MNHEY, SMNVEV (reference sequence). CDR3 bases: TGTGCCAGCAGTTTATCTCCGGTCCCGAGTAACTATGGCTACACCTTC. Its translation: CASSLSPVPSNYGYTF.

The V and J genes are TRBV7-9 and TRBJ1-4; D perhaps matches TRBD1 (6 bases). V lost 4 bases and J lost 5, with 14 bases in between. CDR3 length equals 15 residues. The germline gives CDR1 SEHNR, CDR2 FQNEAQ (reference sequence). The CDR3 protein is CASSYQGQLNEKLFF. Here the CDR3 DNA reads TGTGCCAGCAGCTACCAAGGACAGCTGAATGAAAAACTGTTTTTT.

This clone showed up just a few times. The V gene is TRBV7-8, the J gene TRBJ2-5; D is perhaps TRBD2 (5 bases). The CDR3 extends over 15 amino acids. Germline CDR1 and CDR2: SGHVS and FQNEAQ. Trimming shortened V by 1 base and J by 4 bases, and 13 bases separated the two germline ends. DNA of the CDR3: TGTGCCAGCAGCTTAGAAGGTAGCGTAGGAGAGACCCAGTACTTC. This translates into CASSLEGSVGETQYF.

The chain couples TRBV2 to TRBJ1-2; weak D call: TRBD1 (6 bases). V was cut by 5 bases and J by 8 bases, with 15 bases left in between. There are 13 residues in the CDR3. Germline lookup yields CDR1 SNHLY and CDR2 FYNNEI. In nucleotides, the CDR3 is TGTGCCAGCAGTAACCTACCGGGACAAGGCTACACCTTC. Protein product: CASSNLPGQGYTF.

The chain carries TRBV11-3 and TRBJ2-1; D is perhaps TRBD2 (5 bases). The V gene lost 3 bases and the J gene lost 5 bases, with 11 bases spanning the gap. The CDR3 is 14 residues long. Germline V CDR1 and CDR2: SGHNT, YENEEA. CDR3 in DNA: TGTGCCAGCAGCTTCCTCCCGGGAAACAATGAGCAGTTCTTC. Translation gives CASSFLPGNNEQFF.

A word on this clone: The CDR3 end shows no conserved phenylalanine or tryptophan, and so a read error is likely. No DNA is shown, since the ends of the CDR3 on it are uncertain; the CDR3 is the one TCRdb lists. This rearrangement joins TRBV7-9 to TRBJ2-7; the table calls TRBD2, which could not be checked here. The CDR3 spans 12 residues, counting both ends. Germline CDR1 SEHNR, CDR2 FQNEAQ (reference sequence). This CDR3 reads CASSQPGLEVVL.

The chain uses TRBV2 and TRBJ1-1; the D is unclear. This CDR3 spans 15 amino acids. Germline V lookup: CDR1 SNHLY, CDR2 FYNNEI. V dropped 0 bases and J dropped 8 bases, with 16 bases sitting between them. The CDR3 sequence: CASSEALRAGGEAFF. The CDR3, as DNA: TGTGCCAGCAGTGAAGCGCTTAGAGCGGGCGGGGAAGCTTTCTTT.